The 9 T cell receptor beta chains below were found in one sample sequenced in a study of blood T cells in healthy people across ages (dated by TCRdb to between 2015 and 2016). Receptor libraries were prepared by 5' RACE. The instrument was an Illumina HiSeq 2500. The second PCR ran for about 6 to 12 cycles and used a J-beta primer mix along with a sample-barcoded 5' primer. TCRdb took the public reads, trimmed them with fastp at Q25, ran MiXCR for clone calling and kept in-frame beta chains. For every CDR3 protein sequence, its rows merge into one entry that carries the most common genes and DNA. This sample lists about 640,000 distinct CDR3 sequences; about 53% were detected once. The ten largest account for over 30% of the sample. The sequenced material came from blood. All receptors derive from a man aged 55-75 years in good health.

About this clonotype itself: One junction end does not reproduce the germline sequence, and a read error may be involved. CDR3 nucleotide sequence: TGTGCCAGCAGTGACCCTCCGGGACCCCAAGGGACCCAGTACTTC. It encodes CASSDPPGPQGTQYF. V usage is TRBV2 and J usage is TRBJ2-5; perhaps D is TRBD1 or TRBD2 (5 bases each). Germline CDR1 SNHLY, CDR2 FYNNEI. CDR3 length equals 15 residues.

The CDR3 nucleotides are TGTGCCACCAGATGGGGGGGGAAGAATGAGCAGTTCTTC. Translating it yields CATRWGGKNEQFF. The chain has TRBV12-3 or TRBV12-4 and TRBJ2-1; TRBD2 agrees at 7 bases. V lost 10 bases and J lost 7; bases outside the gene matches: 10. The length of the CDR3 is 13 residues.

The rearrangement joins TRBV19 to TRBJ1-2, with no clear D. The CDR3 has 14 amino acids. Trimming took 10 bases from V and 1 from J, leaving 16 bases between them. Germline V gene data show CDR1 as LNHDA and CDR2 as SQIVND (reference sequence). The DNA for the CDR3 is TGTGCCACCTCCGTACGATGGGATAACTATGGCTACACCTTC. It codes for CATSVRWDNYGYTF.

The chain couples TRBV6-2 or TRBV6-3 to TRBJ1-2; 10 nucleotides align to TRBD1. V trimming: 4 bases; J trimming: 4 bases; junction bases outside the gene matches: 6. There are 15 residues in the CDR3. Germline values: CDR1 MNHEY, CDR2 SVGEGT. CDR3 nucleotides: TGTGCCAGCAGTTCGCCGGGACAGGGGACCTATGGCTACACCTTC. Translated, it gives CASSSPGQGTYGYTF.

There are a few counts of this clonotype. The V gene is TRBV2, the J gene TRBJ2-3; D may be TRBD1 (5 bases). Germline V CDR1 and CDR2: SNHLY, FYNNEI. V gave up 7 bases and J gave up 2 bases, with 10 bases separating them. The CDR3 consists of 13 residues. CDR3 coding DNA: TGTGCCAGCAATACAGGCGTCACAGATACGCAGTATTTT. Translating it yields CASNTGVTDTQYF.

The rearrangement uses TRBV5-1 and TRBJ2-1; D may match TRBD1 or TRBD2 (6 bases each). V was shortened by 4 bases and J by 6 bases, with 20 bases between the two germline ends. The CDR3 sequence is 16 residues long. Per germline, CDR1 SGHRS and CDR2 YFSETQ. CDR3 DNA sequence: TGCGCCAGCAGCGAAGGGAGGACAGTTGGGAGCAATGAGCAGTTCTTC. Translating it yields CASSEGRTVGSNEQFF.

This clonotype has only a few counts. The chain employs TRBV20-1 and TRBJ2-5; no definite D call. With 6 bases removed from V and 5 bases from J, the gap between germline ends came to 16 bases. Germline lookup yields CDR1 DFQATT and CDR2 SNEGSKA (reference sequence). The CDR3 is 13 amino acids. CDR3: CSALSSQEETQYF. Here the CDR3 DNA reads TGCAGTGCCCTCAGTTCCCAGGAGGAGACCCAGTACTTC.

The CDR3 bases are TGTGCCAGCAGCTACGACATGGGAGGACACCAAGAGACCCAGTACTTC. Translation: CASSYDMGGHQETQYF. The J gene is TRBJ2-5, the V gene TRBV5-6; D might be TRBD2 (6 bases). This CDR3 is 16 amino acids long. V was trimmed by 3 bases and J by 0 bases, leaving 15 bases between them. The germline gives CDR1 SGHDT, CDR2 YYEEEE.

The J gene is TRBJ2-5, the V gene TRBV5-1, with a possible D match to TRBD1 (6 bases). Germline values: CDR1 SGHRS, CDR2 YFSETQ. The CDR3 is 13 residues long. V lost 4 bases and J 5 bases, leaving 12 bases between the germline ends. The CDR3 sequence is CASSASGAETQYF. The CDR3 DNA is TGCGCCAGCAGCGCGTCAGGGGCGGAGACCCAGTACTTC.